A selection of T cell receptor beta chains follows, all from one sample in a study of blood T cell repertoires in COVID-19. The data were produced by immunoSEQ multiplex PCR, yet TCRdb's version contains in-frame clones alone and is incomplete. The table lists over 150,000 clones, about 80% of them singletons, with approximately 7.6% in the top ten. Sequenced input: PBMCs or T cells enriched from blood (not recorded which). The origin of the receptors is a man aged 35 to 55 who had recovered from COVID-19. CDR3s include the opening cysteine and the closing phenylalanine or tryptophan. D genes are given only for firm matches. Some rows have no size entry. The others give once, few or many, or a class for an expanded clone.

cdr3_nt	cdr3_aa	clone_size	v_call	j_call	d_call
TGTGCCAGCAGTTTAATCGGGGGGACAGGGGGCCTTCCAGGCGAGCAGTACTTC	CASSLIGGTGGLPGEQYF	-	TRBV27	TRBJ2-7	TRBD1
TGTGCCAGCAGTCCCTCGGCGGGGGGTGGTACAGATACGCAGTATTTT	CASSPSAGGGTDTQYF	few	TRBV28	TRBJ2-3	TRBD2
TGTGCCACCAGTGATGGGGGGACAGGGATAGATACGCAGTATTTT	CATSDGGTGIDTQYF	-	TRBV24-1	TRBJ2-3	TRBD1
TGTGCCAGCAGCTTGGAGACAGGGGGAATTTTC	CASSLETGGIF	-	TRBV5-5	TRBJ1-2	TRBD1
TGTGCCAGCAGCTTATTCAGGGTAGCTGGAAACACCATATATTTT	CASSLFRVAGNTIYF	-	TRBV7-2	TRBJ1-3	-
TGTGCCAGCAGGTTTACAGGGAGCGGTGAGCAGTTCTTC	CASRFTGSGEQFF	-	TRBV12-3/TRBV12-4	TRBJ2-1	-
TGTGCCAGCGGCGACAGGGTATACGGAAACACCATATATTTT	CASGDRVYGNTIYF	-	TRBV6-5	TRBJ1-3	TRBD1
TGTGCCAGCAGTGAAGGGGTCAGGGCTGCAACTAATGAAAAACTGTTTTTT	CASSEGVRAATNEKLFF	-	TRBV2	TRBJ1-4	-
TGTGCCATCAGAACCCTAGGACAGGGGGACGGAAACACCATATATTTT	CAIRTLGQGDGNTIYF	-	TRBV10-3	TRBJ1-3	TRBD1
TGCGCCAGCAGCTTGGCCTTCCCCTCCTACAATGAGCAGTTCTTC	CASSLAFPSYNEQFF	once	TRBV5-1	TRBJ2-1	-
TGTGCCAGCAGCTTGAAAGCCGGGACAGTAACTTCAGATACGCAGTATTTT	CASSLKAGTVTSDTQYF	-	TRBV7-9	TRBJ2-3	TRBD1
TGCGCCAGCAGCTTGGAGGGGGCAGATACGCAGTATTTT	CASSLEGADTQYF	-	TRBV5-1	TRBJ2-3	-
TGTGCCAGCAGTGAAGGGACTACGAAGGAGACCCAGTACTTC	CASSEGTTKETQYF	once	TRBV2	TRBJ2-5	-
TGTGCCAGCAGCCAAGGTCGGGCAGGGGGCCCTCGTGGTGAAGCTTTCTTT	CASSQGRAGGPRGEAFF	-	TRBV14	TRBJ1-1	TRBD1
TGCGCCAGCAGCTCCGAAGGACAGGGGCTCACTTCTTCACCCCTCCACTTT	CASSSEGQGLTSSPLHF	few	TRBV5-1	TRBJ1-6	TRBD1
TGTGCCAGCAGTAACCATCCCCCCAGGGGCCGGACTGAAGCTTTCTTT	CASSNHPPRGRTEAFF	-	TRBV28	TRBJ1-1	-
TGTGCCAGCAGCCAAGATTTCCGGGTCGGCTATGGCTACACCTTC	CASSQDFRVGYGYTF	-	TRBV3-1/TRBV3-2	TRBJ1-2	-